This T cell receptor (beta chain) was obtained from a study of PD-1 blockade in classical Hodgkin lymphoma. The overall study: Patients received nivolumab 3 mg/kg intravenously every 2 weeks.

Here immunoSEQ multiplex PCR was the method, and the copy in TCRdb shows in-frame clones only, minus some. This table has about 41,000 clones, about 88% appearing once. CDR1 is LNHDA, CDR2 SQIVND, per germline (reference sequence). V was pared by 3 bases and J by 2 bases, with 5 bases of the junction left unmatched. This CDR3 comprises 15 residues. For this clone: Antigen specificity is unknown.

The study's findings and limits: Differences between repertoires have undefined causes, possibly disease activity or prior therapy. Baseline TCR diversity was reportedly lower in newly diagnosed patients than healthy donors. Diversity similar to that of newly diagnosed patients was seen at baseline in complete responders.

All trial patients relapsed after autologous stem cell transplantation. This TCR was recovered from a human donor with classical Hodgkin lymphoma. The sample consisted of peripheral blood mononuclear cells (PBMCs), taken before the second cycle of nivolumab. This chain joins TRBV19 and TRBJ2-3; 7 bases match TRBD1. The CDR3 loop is CASSIETGITDTQYF. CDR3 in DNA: TGTGCCAGTAGTATTGAGACAGGGATCACAGATACGCAGTATTTT.